Presented here are 21 T cell receptor beta chains from one specimen sequenced in a study of cytomegalovirus exposure and HLA in healthy donors (dated by TCRdb to 2017 to 2019). Library preparation used the immunoSEQ multiplex PCR assay. A mixture of 60 forward primers for TCR Vbeta segments and 13 reverse primers for TCR Jbeta segments was used in the multiplex PCR. TCRdb provides this immuneACCESS table in a form limited to in-frame rearrangements. Some clones are lacking; in checked studies, under half of them reflect an unresolved V gene, and why the rest are absent is not known. For this sample the table gives 150,000 to 200,000 clones, of which approximately 78% were detected only once. The ten largest clonotypes hold around 13% of the sample. Sequencing was carried out using PBMCs. The source is a woman in her fifties or sixties in good health and CMV-seropositive.

V is TRBV5-5 and J is TRBJ1-1, with TRBD1 identical over 7 bases. CDR1 and CDR2 (germline): SGHKS, YYEKEE (reference sequence). V shed 4 bases, J shed 5 bases, and the junction held 11 bases outside the gene matches. The CDR3 has 15 amino acids. CDR3 protein: CASSRFVRGATEAFF. In DNA, the CDR3 is TGTGCCAGCAGCCGGTTCGTCAGGGGGGCAACTGAAGCTTTCTTT.

The J gene is TRBJ2-3, the V gene TRBV10-3; 8 nucleotides line up with TRBD2. Losses at the gene ends were 10 bases for V and 8 bases for J; bases not matched to a gene: 14. From germline, CDR1 is ENHRY and CDR2 SYGVKD. The CDR3 covers 14 residues. DNA for the CDR3: TGTGCCAGCGCCGGGACTAGGGAGGAGGGTACGCAGTATTTT. Translation: CASAGTREEGTQYF.

V and J are TRBV19 and TRBJ1-5, with 8 positions matching TRBD1. Germline V gene sequence: CDR1 LNHDA, CDR2 SQIVND (reference sequence). The V gene end was trimmed by 3 bases and the J gene end by 3 bases; junction bases not matched to a gene: 1. The CDR3 length is 14 residues. The CDR3 nucleotides read TGTGCCAGTAGTATGGACAGGGACAATCAGCCCCAGCATTTT. The encoded protein is CASSMDRDNQPQHF.

This rearrangement joins TRBV19 to TRBJ1-1, with D hard to call. V was clipped by 6 bases and J by 6 bases, with 23 bases between them. The CDR3 is 16 residues long. The germline V gene has CDR1 LNHDA and CDR2 SQIVND (reference sequence). The CDR3 spells CASSSWLGQTVAEAFF. CDR3 bases: TGTGCCAGTAGCAGTTGGCTGGGCCAGACGGTTGCTGAAGCTTTCTTT. Together with reference TRBV19 and TRBJ1-1, the CDR3 gives the full variable domain: DGGITQSPKYLFRKEGQNVTLSCEQNLNHDAMYWYRQDPGQGLRLIYYSQIVNDFQKGDIAEGYSVSREKKESFPLTVTSAQKNPTAFYLCASSSWLGQTVAEAFFGQGTRLTVV.

V gene TRBV19 combines with J gene TRBJ2-1; 10 positions agree with TRBD1. V gave up 4 bases and J gave up 9 bases; unmatched junction bases: 9. Germline loops: CDR1 LNHDA, CDR2 SQIVND (reference sequence). The CDR3 spans 15 residues. CDR3 loop: CASSTHPGQGIEQFF. CDR3 bases: TGTGCCAGTAGTACTCACCCGGGACAGGGGATTGAGCAGTTCTTC.

The gene calls are TRBV5-1 and TRBJ2-1, with 13 bases lining up with TRBD2. Per germline, CDR1 SGHRS and CDR2 YFSETQ. The CDR3 is made up of 18 amino acids. The junction had 13 bases not matched to a gene; V was cut back by 0 bases and J by 10 bases. This chain's CDR3 is CASSLEIRSGLAGREQFF. CDR3 nucleotide sequence: TGCGCCAGCAGCTTGGAGATTAGATCGGGACTAGCGGGGCGGGAGCAGTTCTTC.

The rearrangement joins TRBV20-1 to TRBJ1-2; D not certain. Germline loops: CDR1 DFQATT, CDR2 SNEGSKA (reference sequence). The V and J ends lost 6 bases and 7 bases respectively, with 9 bases between them. The CDR3 loop spans 10 amino acids. CDR3 nucleotide sequence: TGCAGTGCAGCAGGCTCTGGCTACACCTTC. Its translation: CSAAGSGYTF.

This clone has only a few counts. The rearrangement links TRBV7-2 to TRBJ2-7; D not resolved. The germline V gene has CDR1 SGHTA and CDR2 FQGNSA. V lost 5 bases and J lost 5, with 10 bases in between. This CDR3 comprises 12 residues. CDR3 coding DNA: TGTGCCAGCAGCCGAAATAGTAACGAGCAGTACTTC. Its translation is CASSRNSNEQYF.

Concerning this clone itself: Compared with germline, one end of the junction differs, possibly owing to a read error. The CDR3, as DNA: TGTTCCAGCAGTTCCAGCGGGGGCGGGGAGACCCAGTACTTC. Amino acid sequence: CSSSSSGGGETQYF. The rearrangement links TRBV7-9 to TRBJ2-5; 8 nucleotides agree with TRBD2. The CDR3 runs 14 residues. The germline gives CDR1 SEHNR, CDR2 FQNEAQ (reference sequence).

This chain connects TRBV6-5 to TRBJ1-3, with a tentative D call TRBD1 (5 bases). Trimming left V 6 bases short and J 1 base short, with 7 bases between. Germline CDR1 and CDR2: MNHEY and SVGAGI. The CDR3 is 13 residues long. The CDR3, as DNA: TGTGCCAGCAGAGGGGTTTCTGGAAACACCATATATTTT. Amino acids: CASRGVSGNTIYF.

At least ten counts were recorded for this clone. This chain links TRBV20-1 with TRBJ2-1; no clear D gene. The CDR3 is 11 amino acids. The germline V gene encodes CDR1 DFQATT and CDR2 SNEGSKA (reference sequence). Deletions cut 5 bases from V and 8 bases from J, with 10 bases between. The CDR3 is CSASPRDEQFF. The CDR3 bases are TGCAGTGCTTCCCCGCGTGATGAGCAGTTCTTC.

This clone was seen only once. V is TRBV6-4 and J is TRBJ2-1; 8 bases are a match to TRBD2. Trimming removed 4 bases from V and 4 bases from J; junction bases left unmatched: 6. This CDR3 is 15 amino acids long. Germline loops: CDR1 MRHNA, CDR2 SNTAGT. CDR3 DNA: TGTGCCAGCAGTGTAGAAGCGGGGGTTTACAATGAGCAGTTCTTC. It yields the protein CASSVEAGVYNEQFF.

This clone has only one observation. This chain connects TRBV6-1 to TRBJ1-5; 7 nucleotides match TRBD1. The germline CDR1 and CDR2 sequences are MNHNS and SASEGT. The junction had 12 bases not matched to a gene; V was cut back by 4 bases and J by 9 bases. CDR3 length: 15 amino acids. The CDR3 protein is CASSGADRAELPQHF. The CDR3 region has the DNA TGTGCCAGCAGTGGTGCAGACAGGGCGGAATTGCCCCAGCATTTT.

V usage is TRBV5-1 and J usage is TRBJ2-3; D might be TRBD2 (5 bases). This CDR3 has 13 amino acids. The germline gives CDR1 SGHRS, CDR2 YFSETQ. Between the trimmed V and J ends, which lost 1 base and 3 bases, there was a span of 6 bases. CDR3 in DNA: TGCGCCAGCAGCTTGCCGGGGACAGATACGCAGTATTTT. Encoded protein: CASSLPGTDTQYF.

The chain is built from TRBV6-1 and TRBJ1-5; possibly TRBD1 for D (5 bases). Trimming took off 6 bases at V and 9 bases at J, with 9 bases between the two ends. The CDR3 is 11 amino acids. Germline values: CDR1 MNHNS, CDR2 SASEGT. The CDR3 spells CASSPGGPQHF. The CDR3 region has the DNA TGTGCCAGCAGCCCCGGGGGGCCCCAGCATTTT.

The chain links TRBV2 to TRBJ1-3; D is ambiguous. Trimming took 5 bases from V and 4 from J, leaving 9 bases between them. This CDR3 is 13 amino acids long. Germline assignment: CDR1 SNHLY and CDR2 FYNNEI. The CDR3 loop reads CASSRLSGNTIYF. The CDR3 DNA reads as TGTGCCAGCAGTAGACTCTCCGGAAACACCATATATTTT.

The gene calls are TRBV10-3 and TRBJ2-7, with a weak D call TRBD2 (5 bases). The V end was cut by 4 bases, the J end by 0 bases, with 7 bases between. Germline V lookup: CDR1 ENHRY, CDR2 SYGVKD. The CDR3 contains 13 residues. CDR3 nucleotide sequence: TGTGCCATCAGTGCGAGCGGCTCCTACGAGCAGTACTTC. Protein sequence: CAISASGSYEQYF.

The V gene is TRBV6-5, the J gene TRBJ1-1; D unresolved. This CDR3 is 13 amino acids long. Between the trimmed V and J ends, which lost 0 bases and 6 bases, there was a span of 8 bases. CDR1 and CDR2 (germline): MNHEY, SVGAGI. CDR3 residues: CASSYSVGAEAFF. CDR3 DNA: TGTGCCAGCAGTTACTCGGTGGGAGCTGAAGCTTTCTTT.

This chain uses TRBV19 with TRBJ1-5; 7 positions agree with TRBD1. This CDR3 has 15 residues. V trimming: 5 bases; J trimming: 7 bases; junction bases outside the gene matches: 11. Germline V gene sequence: CDR1 LNHDA, CDR2 SQIVND (reference sequence). The CDR3 DNA is TGTGCCAGTAGTCGGGACAGCCTATCGGGCCAGCCCCAGCATTTT. It translates to CASSRDSLSGQPQHF.

V usage is TRBV29-1 and J usage is TRBJ1-1; possibly TRBD1 for D (6 bases). Trimming took 8 bases from V and 0 from J, leaving 22 bases between them. CDR1 is SQVTM and CDR2 is ANQGSEA in the germline V gene. CDR3 size: 16 residues. CDR3 sequence reads: CSILKGGEAMNTEAFF. The CDR3 nucleotides read TGCAGCATCCTCAAGGGGGGGGAAGCCATGAACACTGAAGCTTTCTTT.

This chain links TRBV2 with TRBJ2-5; TRBD2 agrees at 12 bases. The CDR3 contains 14 residues. With V trimmed by 8 bases and J by 2 bases, 3 bases remained unmatched. The germline V gene encodes CDR1 SNHLY and CDR2 FYNNEI. CDR3 DNA sequence: TGTGCCAGCGAGACTAGCGGGGGACAAGAGACCCAGTACTTC. It is translated as CASETSGGQETQYF.